This is a list of T cell receptor beta chains from one sample in a study of T cell changes during pregnancy in multiple sclerosis. The data were produced by immunoSEQ multiplex PCR, yet TCRdb's version contains in-frame clones alone and is incomplete. This table has some 31,000 clones, 85% to 95% appearing once. This sample comprised CD8+ T cells from peripheral blood mononuclear cells, obtained before pregnancy. These receptors were obtained from a female donor with multiple sclerosis, enrolled in a pregnancy study. Each CDR3 is given without its conserved first and last residue. The order of the fields is CDR3 protein, V gene, J gene.

CDR3: ASRRLAEYQETQY
V: TRBV28
J: TRBJ2-5

CDR3: ASSLSSGELF
V: TRBV7-9
J: TRBJ2-2

CDR3: ASSEQTSGSYEQY
V: TRBV6-1
J: TRBJ2-7

CDR3: ASRDTGVSEAF
V: TRBV19
J: TRBJ1-1

CDR3: ASSQDKSTYNEQF
V: TRBV4-3
J: TRBJ2-1

CDR3: ASSDGQRGYTQY
V: TRBV10-1
J: TRBJ2-3

CDR3: ASSPGTGLYEQY
V: TRBV27
J: TRBJ2-7

CDR3: ASGGQGYGYT
V: TRBV5-1
J: TRBJ1-2

CDR3: ASSLEAGAYNEQF
V: TRBV11-3
J: TRBJ2-1

CDR3: ASSEALGQGALGYT
V: TRBV6-1
J: TRBJ1-2

CDR3: ASSSSLNTEAF
V: TRBV7-9
J: TRBJ1-1

CDR3: ASSPGQGARETQY
V: TRBV14
J: TRBJ2-5

CDR3: ASTSPRTRGDTEAF
V: TRBV28
J: TRBJ1-1

CDR3: ASSDTGGARGYT
V: TRBV7-9
J: TRBJ1-2

CDR3: ASSITGSQETQY
V: TRBV7-7
J: TRBJ2-5

CDR3: ASSPGGSQVPTDTQY
V: TRBV4-1
J: TRBJ2-3

CDR3: ASSLRTGPQETQY
V: TRBV5-5
J: TRBJ2-5

CDR3: ASSGWIWTSGVQDEQF
V: TRBV7-9
J: TRBJ2-1

CDR3: ASTRRGDRVPDTQY
V: TRBV19
J: TRBJ2-3

CDR3: ASSPTGNYGYT
V: TRBV6-4
J: TRBJ1-2

CDR3: ASSIDRGSSYEQY
V: TRBV19
J: TRBJ2-7

CDR3: ASSGSSSGANVLT
V: TRBV6-4
J: TRBJ2-6

CDR3: ASSPGTGYEQY
V: TRBV11-1
J: TRBJ2-7

CDR3: ASSVGEGLAGDEQY
V: TRBV9
J: TRBJ2-7

CDR3: ASSASWGLTDTQY
V: TRBV6-1
J: TRBJ2-3

CDR3: ASRPGTAYEQY
V: TRBV10-1
J: TRBJ2-7

CDR3: ASSLDRVSTGELF
V: TRBV5-1
J: TRBJ2-2

CDR3: ASSPGAGFPDTQY
V: TRBV4-3
J: TRBJ2-3

CDR3: AGAIFGSYEQY
V: TRBV6-1
J: TRBJ2-7